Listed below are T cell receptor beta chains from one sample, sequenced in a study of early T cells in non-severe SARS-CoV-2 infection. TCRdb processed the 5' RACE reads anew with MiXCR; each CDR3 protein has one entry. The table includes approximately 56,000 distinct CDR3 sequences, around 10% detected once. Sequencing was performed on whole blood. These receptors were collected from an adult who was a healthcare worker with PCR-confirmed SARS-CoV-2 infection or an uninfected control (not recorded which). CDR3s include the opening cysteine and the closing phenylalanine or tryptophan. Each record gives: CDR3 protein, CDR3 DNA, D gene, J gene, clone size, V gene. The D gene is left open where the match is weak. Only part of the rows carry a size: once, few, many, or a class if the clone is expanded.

CSVRSEGNGYTF	TGCAGCGTTAGGTCCGAGGGGAATGGCTACACCTTC	-	TRBJ1-2	-	TRBV29-1
CASSTGDTQYF	TGTGCCAGCTCCACCGGGGATACGCAGTATTTT	-	TRBJ2-3	once	TRBV18
CASRASGGSYNEQFF	TGTGCCAGCAGGGCTAGCGGGGGCTCCTACAATGAGCAGTTCTTC	TRBD2	TRBJ2-1	few	TRBV5-4
CASSQAGGYSYNEQFF	TGTGCCAGCAGCCAAGCGGGGGGCTACTCCTACAATGAGCAGTTCTTC	-	TRBJ2-1	many	TRBV14
CASSWSGEEGYTF	TGTGCCAGCAGTTGGTCAGGGGAAGAAGGCTACACCTTC	-	TRBJ1-2	-	TRBV27
CASSRTTGRGSSYNEQFF	TGTGCCAGCAGCCGGACTACCGGTCGGGGTAGCTCCTACAATGAGCAGTTCTTC	-	TRBJ2-1	-	TRBV3-1
CASSQLELAEDNEQFF	TGCGCCAGCAGCCAACTCGAACTAGCGGAAGACAATGAGCAGTTCTTC	TRBD2	TRBJ2-1	-	TRBV4-1
CASSTPGTGKLTGELFF	TGTGCCAGCAGCACCCCCGGGACAGGGAAACTAACCGGGGAGCTGTTTTTT	TRBD1	TRBJ2-2	-	TRBV5-8
CASRYDRVYGYTF	TGTGCCAGCAGATACGACAGGGTTTATGGCTACACCTTC	TRBD1	TRBJ1-2	-	TRBV7-2
CSARQTSNQPQHF	TGCAGTGCTAGGCAGACTAGCAATCAGCCCCAGCATTTT	-	TRBJ1-5	many	TRBV20-1
CASRSGSNQPQHF	TGTGCCAGCAGATCTGGGAGCAATCAGCCCCAGCATTTT	-	TRBJ1-5	many	TRBV6-5
CASSGQGAHEQYF	TGTGCCAGCAGTGGTCAGGGGGCCCACGAGCAGTACTTC	TRBD1	TRBJ2-7	many	TRBV6-2/TRBV6-3
CASRQWTGGNQPQHF	TGTGCCAGCAGGCAATGGACAGGGGGCAATCAGCCCCAGCATTTT	TRBD1	TRBJ1-5	few	TRBV12-3/TRBV12-4
CSVDIGNTGELFF	TGCAGCGTTGATATAGGGAACACCGGGGAGCTGTTTTTT	-	TRBJ2-2	-	TRBV29-1